What follows describes a single T cell receptor (beta chain). The antigen is undetermined. Profiling relied on immunoSEQ multiplex PCR, and the TCRdb table lists in-frame clones only, not all of them. The sample consists of some 1,400,000 clones, roughly 95% of them appearing once. CDR1 is SGHTA, CDR2 FQGTGA, per germline. V lost 5 bases to trimming and J lost 10 bases; unmatched junction nucleotides: 8. The CDR3 runs to 13 residues. These data are taken from a study of shared clonotypes between healthy human individuals. Findings and caveats of the study: Non-shared clonotypes had lower generation probabilities than clonotypes shared by all four sorted-subset donors.

Sequenced material: naive CD4+ T cells sorted from blood. Subset indicated: CD45RA+ positively selected. The clonotype was recovered from a man aged 30-40 years in good health. J is TRBJ2-1 and V is TRBV7-3; 7 nucleotides match TRBD2. The CDR3 DNA follows: TGTGCCAGCAGCCCGAATATGGGAGGGGAGCAGTTCTTC. This translates into CASSPNMGGEQFF.